These T cell receptor beta chains were read from a single sample in a study of response to subunit inactivated influenza vaccine. From the RT-PCR reads, TCRdb called clonotypes with MiXCR, one entry per CDR3 protein. The table lists hundreds of thousands of distinct CDR3 sequences, around 13% of them singletons. This specimen consisted of PBMCs from blood, obtained 14 to 15 days before vaccination. The receptors stem from a man aged 45-65 years who received an inactivated influenza vaccine. The CDR3 runs from the conserved cysteine through the conserved F or W. A D gene is named only where the DNA matches it firmly. Where a row states a size, it is once, few, many or the class of an expanded clone; other rows omit it.

CDR3aa	CDR3nt	v_gene	j_gene	d_gene	abundance
CASSLRGGGSTYNEQFF	TGCGCCAGCAGCCTCCGGGGGGGCGGGAGCACCTACAATGAGCAGTTCTTC	TRBV4-3	TRBJ2-1	TRBD2	few
CATSRGDGSSYEQYF	TGTGCCACCAGCAGAGGGGACGGAAGCTCCTACGAGCAGTACTTC	TRBV15	TRBJ2-7	NA	few
CASSLIPGWVNPGRIEDNEKLFF	TGTGCCAGCAGTTTGATCCCCGGTTGGGTTAATCCGGGACGGATAGAAGATAATGAAAAACTGTTTTTT	TRBV28	TRBJ1-4	NA	NA
CASSVLTGDEQYF	TGTGCCAGCAGCGTATTGACCGGGGACGAGCAGTACTTC	TRBV9	TRBJ2-7	NA	NA
CASSLTPGQGYGYTF	TGCGCCAGCAGCTTGACCCCGGGACAGGGATATGGCTACACCTTC	TRBV5-1	TRBJ1-2	TRBD1	few
CASSQEHYNEQFF	TGCGCCAGCAGCCAAGAACATTACAATGAGCAGTTCTTC	TRBV4-3	TRBJ2-1	NA	NA
CASSQDPGAGGREQYF	TGTGCCAGCAGCCAAGATCCAGGAGCGGGAGGACGCGAGCAGTACTTC	TRBV3-1	TRBJ2-7	TRBD2	few
CASSQDHSGGKDTGELFF	TGCGCCAGCAGCCAAGATCATTCAGGGGGCAAAGACACCGGGGAGCTGTTTTTT	TRBV4-1	TRBJ2-2	TRBD1	NA
CASSQESTRVGYEQYF	TGTGCCAGCAGCCAAGAATCGACTAGGGTGGGCTACGAGCAGTACTTC	TRBV4-2	TRBJ2-7	NA	NA
CSGGGGAGEQFF	TGCAGTGGGGGCGGGGGGGCTGGTGAGCAGTTCTTC	TRBV20-1	TRBJ2-1	TRBD2	few
CASSQFPGQSSYNEQFF	TGCGCCAGCAGCCAATTCCCAGGGCAGAGCTCCTACAATGAGCAGTTCTTC	TRBV4-3	TRBJ2-1	NA	NA
CASSLWGDQPQHF	TGTGCCAGCAGTTTATGGGGCGATCAGCCCCAGCATTTT	TRBV12-3/TRBV12-4	TRBJ1-5	NA	many
CASSLLRTSGGASVEQFF	TGTGCCAGCAGCTTATTGCGGACTAGCGGGGGGGCCTCCGTGGAGCAGTTCTTC	TRBV11-2	TRBJ2-1	TRBD2	NA
CASSQGPLTGSGGDEQYF	TGTGCCAGCAGCCAAGGCCCCCTGACTGGGAGCGGGGGGGACGAGCAGTACTTC	TRBV4-2	TRBJ2-7	TRBD2	few
CASSYSPGTVVTDTQYF	TGTGCCAGCAGTTACTCGCCAGGGACGGTGGTCACAGATACGCAGTATTTT	TRBV6-5	TRBJ2-3	NA	NA
CASSLTSGGNYEQYF	TGCGCCAGCAGCTTAACTAGCGGGGGGAACTACGAGCAGTACTTC	TRBV5-1	TRBJ2-7	TRBD2	many
CRPNRDRGGYTF	TGCAGACCTAACCGGGACAGGGGTGGCTACACCTTC	TRBV20-1	TRBJ1-2	TRBD1	many
CASSLSDRGNSPLHF	TGTGCCAGCAGTTTATCAGACAGGGGTAATTCACCCCTCCACTTT	TRBV6-2/TRBV6-3	TRBJ1-6	TRBD1	few
CAISESTAGEAKNIQYF	TGTGCCATCAGTGAGTCGACTGCAGGAGAAGCCAAAAACATTCAGTACTTC	TRBV10-3	TRBJ2-4	NA	many
CATSDFTQGAGELFF	TGTGCCACCAGTGATTTTACGCAGGGGGCCGGGGAGCTGTTTTTT	TRBV24-1	TRBJ2-2	TRBD1	many
CASSFSTSGVDTQYF	TGTGCCAGCAGTTTCTCCACTAGCGGGGTAGATACGCAGTATTTT	TRBV27	TRBJ2-3	TRBD2	NA
CASSLVFGFGGITEAFF	TGTGCCAGCAGTTTAGTCTTCGGTTTCGGGGGTATCACTGAAGCTTTCTTT	TRBV28	TRBJ1-1	NA	NA
CASSSTSGRVNEQFF	TGTGCCAGCAGTTCGACTAGCGGGAGGGTAAATGAGCAGTTCTTC	TRBV12-3/TRBV12-4	TRBJ2-1	TRBD2	few
CASSLSSGYEQYF	TGTGCCAGCAGCTTGTCTTCAGGCTACGAGCAGTACTTC	TRBV5-6	TRBJ2-7	NA	many
CASTSTGETQYF	TGTGCCAGCACGTCGACAGGGGAGACCCAGTACTTC	TRBV6-1	TRBJ2-5	TRBD1	NA
CASSRTSGTYEQYF	TGTGCCAGCAGCCGGACTAGCGGGACCTACGAGCAGTACTTC	TRBV2	TRBJ2-7	TRBD2	many
CASSFMDFGAYEQYF	TGTGCCAGCAGTTTTATGGACTTCGGGGCCTACGAGCAGTACTTC	TRBV7-8	TRBJ2-7	NA	NA